This TCR beta chain originates from a study of cytomegalovirus exposure and HLA in healthy donors. Study findings and constraints: In vitro, a few CMV-associated chains proved specific for CMV antigens.

V dropped 8 bases and J dropped 2; count of bases not matched to a gene: 3. CDR3 length: 13 residues. CDR1 is MNHEY and CDR2 is SVGAGI in the germline V gene. Primers for the PCR totalled 60 Vbeta and 13 Jbeta. Profiling relied on immunoSEQ multiplex PCR, and the TCRdb table lists in-frame clones only, not all of them. The profile shows about 170,000 clones, around 75% of them singletons. This clone came up a few times. Its antigen remains unknown. This receptor was taken from a male donor in good health and CMV-seronegative. This rearrangement joins TRBV6-5 to TRBJ2-3, with TRBD2 matching 8 bases. Sequenced input: PBMCs. The CDR3 loop reads CASFSGATDTQYF. The CDR3 nucleotides are TGTGCCAGCTTTAGCGGGGCCACAGATACGCAGTATTTT.